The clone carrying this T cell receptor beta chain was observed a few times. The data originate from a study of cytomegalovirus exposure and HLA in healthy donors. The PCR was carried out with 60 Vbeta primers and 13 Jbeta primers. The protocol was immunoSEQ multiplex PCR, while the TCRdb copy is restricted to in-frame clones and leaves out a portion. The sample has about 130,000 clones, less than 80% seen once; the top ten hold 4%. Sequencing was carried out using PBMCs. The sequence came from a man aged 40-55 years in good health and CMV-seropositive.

The CDR3 DNA is TGTGCCAGCTCACCACCGTCAGTTTACACCGGGGAGCTGTTTTTT. As protein: CASSPPSVYTGELFF. J is TRBJ2-2 and V is TRBV18; D uncertain. The length of the CDR3 is 15 residues. The ends were cut back, 0 bases at V and 3 bases at J, with 8 bases in the middle. Germline lookup yields CDR1 KGHSH and CDR2 LQKENI.